These T cell receptor beta chains were read from a single sample in a study of cytotoxic CD8 clonotypes in ibrutinib-treated CLL. TCRdb's table, derived via immunoSEQ multiplex PCR, lists solely in-frame clones and lacks some. The sample has nearly 300,000 clones, around 76% seen once. Sequencing used PBMCs, obtained at disease progression, from a patient treated with ibrutinib. These receptors were taken from a human donor with chronic lymphocytic leukemia. Each CDR3 is given with its conserved first and last residue. The order of the fields is D gene, V gene, clone size, J gene, CDR3 DNA, CDR3 protein. The D gene is left open where the match is weak. Part of the rows lack a size; the others show once, few, many or a class for expanded clones.

d_call: NA
v_call: TRBV4-3
clone_size: once
j_call: TRBJ2-1
cdr3_nt: TGCGCCAGCAGCCAAGATGGGGCGACACGGGATTACAATGAGCAGTTCTTC
cdr3_aa: CASSQDGATRDYNEQFF

d_call: TRBD2
v_call: TRBV19
clone_size: NA
j_call: TRBJ2-1
cdr3_nt: TGTGCCAGTAGTACCCACAACCAAATTTTGACTAGCGGGAGGGCCAATGAGCAGTTCTTC
cdr3_aa: CASSTHNQILTSGRANEQFF

d_call: TRBD1
v_call: TRBV13
clone_size: few
j_call: TRBJ2-7
cdr3_nt: TGTGCCAGCAGCCCCCGGGGACAGGGAAGCTCCTACGAGCAGTACTTC
cdr3_aa: CASSPRGQGSSYEQYF

d_call: NA
v_call: TRBV10-3
clone_size: NA
j_call: TRBJ2-5
cdr3_nt: TGTGCCATCAGTGTAGGTAATCAGTTCGGAGAGACCCAGTACTTC
cdr3_aa: CAISVGNQFGETQYF

d_call: TRBD1
v_call: TRBV7-2
clone_size: once
j_call: TRBJ2-3
cdr3_nt: TGTGCCAGCAGCTTAAGGGACAGTGGGATAGATACGCAGTATTTT
cdr3_aa: CASSLRDSGIDTQYF

d_call: TRBD1
v_call: TRBV6-6
clone_size: NA
j_call: TRBJ1-6
cdr3_nt: TGTGCCAGCAGTAAGGGACAGGGGGCCTCACCCCTCCACTTT
cdr3_aa: CASSKGQGASPLHF

d_call: NA
v_call: TRBV20-1
clone_size: few
j_call: TRBJ2-3
cdr3_nt: TGCAGTGCCCCTAGAGCTGATACGCAGTATTTT
cdr3_aa: CSAPRADTQYF

d_call: NA
v_call: TRBV9
clone_size: NA
j_call: TRBJ2-1
cdr3_nt: TGTGCCAGCAGCGTAGAGAGCTATCCCAATGAGCAGTTCTTC
cdr3_aa: CASSVESYPNEQFF

d_call: NA
v_call: TRBV6-4
clone_size: few
j_call: TRBJ2-6
cdr3_nt: TGTGCCAGCAGTGTGGTTTCTGGGGCCAACGTCCTGACTTTC
cdr3_aa: CASSVVSGANVLTF

d_call: NA
v_call: TRBV18
clone_size: NA
j_call: TRBJ1-1
cdr3_nt: TGTGCCAGCTCACCACTAGGGTACACTGAAGCTTTCTTT
cdr3_aa: CASSPLGYTEAFF

d_call: TRBD2
v_call: TRBV10-2
clone_size: NA
j_call: TRBJ2-7
cdr3_nt: TGCGCCAGCAGTGAAGTGGGAGGGAGCTCCTACGAGCAGTACTTC
cdr3_aa: CASSEVGGSSYEQYF

d_call: NA
v_call: TRBV27
clone_size: few
j_call: TRBJ1-5
cdr3_nt: TGTGCCAGCAGTAACTCCCCGACCGGGGGAGGTCAGCCCCAGCATTTT
cdr3_aa: CASSNSPTGGGQPQHF

d_call: NA
v_call: TRBV28
clone_size: NA
j_call: TRBJ1-3
cdr3_nt: TGTGCCAGCAGTTTATACGAGAGCTCTGGAAACACCATATATTTT
cdr3_aa: CASSLYESSGNTIYF

d_call: NA
v_call: TRBV9
clone_size: NA
j_call: TRBJ2-3
cdr3_nt: TGTGCCAGCAGCGTAGTGGGAGGGCCTCCAGGGGCAGATACGCAGTATTTT
cdr3_aa: CASSVVGGPPGADTQYF

d_call: NA
v_call: TRBV4-1
clone_size: NA
j_call: TRBJ2-1
cdr3_nt: TGCGCCAGCAGCCAAGGTAACGGGATTTACAATGAGCAGTTCTTC
cdr3_aa: CASSQGNGIYNEQFF

d_call: NA
v_call: TRBV7-6
clone_size: NA
j_call: TRBJ2-7
cdr3_nt: TGTGCCAGCAGCTTAAAAGCGGGCGAGGAGGTCGTCGACGAGCAGTACTTC
cdr3_aa: CASSLKAGEEVVDEQYF